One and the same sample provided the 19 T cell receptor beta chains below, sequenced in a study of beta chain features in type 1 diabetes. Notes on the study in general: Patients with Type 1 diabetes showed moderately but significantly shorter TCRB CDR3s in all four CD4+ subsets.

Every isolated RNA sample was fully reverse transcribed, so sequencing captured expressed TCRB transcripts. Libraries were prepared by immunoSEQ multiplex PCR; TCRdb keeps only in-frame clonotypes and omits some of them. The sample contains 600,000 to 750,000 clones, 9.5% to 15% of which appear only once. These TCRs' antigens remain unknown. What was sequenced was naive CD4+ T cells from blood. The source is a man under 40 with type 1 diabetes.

CDR3 loop: CASSAFGTVNEQFF. CDR3 sequence (DNA): TGTGCCAGCAGTGCGTTCGGGACGGTCAATGAGCAGTTCTTC. The chain recombines TRBV6-6 with TRBJ2-1; D is tentatively TRBD1 or TRBD2 (5 bases each). V lost 5 bases to trimming and J lost 6 bases, with 14 bases between them. Germline loops: CDR1 MNHNY, CDR2 SVGAGI (reference sequence). The CDR3 contains 14 residues.

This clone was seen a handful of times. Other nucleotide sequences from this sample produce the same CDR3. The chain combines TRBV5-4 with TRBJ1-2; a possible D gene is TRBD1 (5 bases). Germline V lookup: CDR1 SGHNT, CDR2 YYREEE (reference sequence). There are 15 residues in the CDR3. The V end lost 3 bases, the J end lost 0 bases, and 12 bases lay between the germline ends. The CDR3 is CASSSRDGANYGYTF. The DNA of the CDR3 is TGTGCCAGCAGCTCCCGGGACGGAGCTAACTATGGCTACACCTTC.

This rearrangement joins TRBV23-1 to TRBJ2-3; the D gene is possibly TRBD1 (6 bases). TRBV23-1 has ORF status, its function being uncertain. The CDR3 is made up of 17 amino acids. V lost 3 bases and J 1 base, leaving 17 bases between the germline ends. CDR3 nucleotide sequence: TGCGCCAGCAGTCATCATCGACAGGTTGGGCGCACAGATACGCAGTATTTT. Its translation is CASSHHRQVGRTDTQYF.

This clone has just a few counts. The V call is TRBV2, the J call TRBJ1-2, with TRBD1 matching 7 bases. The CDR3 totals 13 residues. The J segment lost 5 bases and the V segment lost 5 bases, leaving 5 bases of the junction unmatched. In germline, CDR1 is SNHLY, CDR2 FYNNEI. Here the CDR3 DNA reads TGTGCCAGCAGTCTCGGACAGGATTATGGCTACACCTTC. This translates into CASSLGQDYGYTF.

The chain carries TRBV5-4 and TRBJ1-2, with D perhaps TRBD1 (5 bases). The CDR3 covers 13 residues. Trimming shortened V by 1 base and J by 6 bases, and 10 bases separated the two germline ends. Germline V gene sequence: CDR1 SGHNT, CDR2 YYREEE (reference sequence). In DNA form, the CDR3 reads TGTGCCAGCAGCTTGTACGCGGGGGATGGCTACACCTTC. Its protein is CASSLYAGDGYTF.

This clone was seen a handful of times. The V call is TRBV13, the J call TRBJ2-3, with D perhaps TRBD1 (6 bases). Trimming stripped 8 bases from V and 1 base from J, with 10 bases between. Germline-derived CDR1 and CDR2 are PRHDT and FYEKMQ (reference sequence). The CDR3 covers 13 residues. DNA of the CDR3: TGTGCCAGCCGGTCAGGGGGCACAGATACGCAGTATTTT. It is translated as CASRSGGTDTQYF.

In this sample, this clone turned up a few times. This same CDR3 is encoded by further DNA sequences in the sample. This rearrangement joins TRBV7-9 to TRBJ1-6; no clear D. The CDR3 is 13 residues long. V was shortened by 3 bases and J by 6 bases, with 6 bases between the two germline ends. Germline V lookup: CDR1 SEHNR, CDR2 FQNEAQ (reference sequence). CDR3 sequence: CASSLVPNSPLHF. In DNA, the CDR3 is TGTGCCAGCAGCTTGGTTCCTAATTCACCCCTCCACTTT.

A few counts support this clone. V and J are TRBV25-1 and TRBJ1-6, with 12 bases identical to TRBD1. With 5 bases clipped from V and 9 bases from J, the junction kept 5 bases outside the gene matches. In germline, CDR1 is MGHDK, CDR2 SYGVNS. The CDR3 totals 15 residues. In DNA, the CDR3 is TGTGCCAGCAGTCGAGGGGGACAGGGGGCTTCACCCCTCCACTTT. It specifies CASSRGGQGASPLHF.

CDR3 nucleotide sequence: TGCAGCTCCGGACAGAGCTATGGCTACACCTTC. As protein: CSSGQSYGYTF. The rearrangement joins TRBV29-1 to TRBJ1-2; perhaps TRBD1 as D (6 bases). The CDR3 covers 11 residues. Germline V gene data show CDR1 as SQVTM and CDR2 as ANQGSEA. V lost 8 bases, J lost 4 bases, and 11 bases lay in between.

As DNA, the CDR3 is TGTGCCAGCAGCTTAAGGTTTAGCGGGGGGGCGCAAAATGAGCAGTTCTTC. Protein sequence: CASSLRFSGGAQNEQFF. The genes are TRBV13 and TRBJ2-1, with 11 bases aligning to TRBD2. Unmatched junction bases numbered 10, after V lost 2 bases and J lost 7 bases. This CDR3 contains 17 residues. CDR1 and CDR2 from the germline V gene are PRHDT and FYEKMQ (reference sequence).

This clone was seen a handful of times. The CDR3 here is CASSRGTSGAGVRSTQYF. In DNA form, the CDR3 reads TGTGCCAGCAGCCGTGGGACTAGCGGGGCGGGCGTAAGGTCGACCCAGTACTTC. This chain joins TRBV7-2 and TRBJ2-5, with TRBD2 identical over 13 bases. Germline V CDR1 and CDR2: SGHTA, FQGNSA. V shed 5 bases and J 7 bases; nucleotides not matched to a gene: 16. The CDR3 has 18 amino acids.

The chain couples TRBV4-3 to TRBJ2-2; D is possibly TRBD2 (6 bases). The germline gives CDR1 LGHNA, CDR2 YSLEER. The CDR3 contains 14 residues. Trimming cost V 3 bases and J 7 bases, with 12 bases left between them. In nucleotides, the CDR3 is TGCGCCAGCAGCCAGGAGCGGGTGGGCGGGGAGCTGTTTTTT. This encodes CASSQERVGGELFF.

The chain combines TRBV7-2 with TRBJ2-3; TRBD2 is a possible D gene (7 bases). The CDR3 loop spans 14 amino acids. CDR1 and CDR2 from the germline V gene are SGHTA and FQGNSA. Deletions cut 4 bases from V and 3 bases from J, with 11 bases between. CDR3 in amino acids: CASSWGGQTDTQYF. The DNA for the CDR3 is TGTGCCAGCAGCTGGGGGGGCCAGACAGATACGCAGTATTTT.

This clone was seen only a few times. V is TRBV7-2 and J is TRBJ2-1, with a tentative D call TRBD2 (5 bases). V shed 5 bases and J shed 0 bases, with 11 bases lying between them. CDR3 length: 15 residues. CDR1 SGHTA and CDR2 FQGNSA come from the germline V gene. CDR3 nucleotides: TGTGCCAGCAGCCCCCAAGGAGGCTCCTACAATGAGCAGTTCTTC. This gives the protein CASSPQGGSYNEQFF.

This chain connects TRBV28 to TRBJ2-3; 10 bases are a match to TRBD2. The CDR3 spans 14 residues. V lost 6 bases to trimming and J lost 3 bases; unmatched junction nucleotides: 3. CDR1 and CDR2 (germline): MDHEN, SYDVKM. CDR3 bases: TGTGCCAGCAGCTTTAGCGGGGGGACAGATACGCAGTATTTT. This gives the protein CASSFSGGTDTQYF.

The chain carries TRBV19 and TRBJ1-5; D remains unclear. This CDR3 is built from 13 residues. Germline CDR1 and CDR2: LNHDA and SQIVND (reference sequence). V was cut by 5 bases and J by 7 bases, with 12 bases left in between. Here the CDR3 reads CASSLDLGQPQHF. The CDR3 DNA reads TGTGCCAGTAGTTTGGACCTCGGGCAGCCCCAGCATTTT.

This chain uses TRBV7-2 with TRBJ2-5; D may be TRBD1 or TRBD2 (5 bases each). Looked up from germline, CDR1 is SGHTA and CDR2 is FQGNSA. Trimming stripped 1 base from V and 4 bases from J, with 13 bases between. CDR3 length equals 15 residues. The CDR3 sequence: CASSLVDSEGETQYF. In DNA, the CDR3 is TGTGCCAGCAGCTTAGTCGACAGTGAGGGAGAGACCCAGTACTTC.

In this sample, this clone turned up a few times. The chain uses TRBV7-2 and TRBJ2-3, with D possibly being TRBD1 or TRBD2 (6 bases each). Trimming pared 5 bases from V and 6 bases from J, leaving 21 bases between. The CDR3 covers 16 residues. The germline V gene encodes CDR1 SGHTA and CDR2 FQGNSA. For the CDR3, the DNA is TGTGCCAGCAGCCCCGGGGGCGGGGCCTTCCTGGATACGCAGTATTTT. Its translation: CASSPGGGAFLDTQYF.

For the CDR3, the DNA is TGTGCCAGCAGTCCCCCGGGACAGCTAAATCAGCCCCAGCATTTT. This encodes CASSPPGQLNQPQHF. This chain joins TRBV28 and TRBJ1-5; 7 nucleotides align to TRBD1. The germline CDR1 and CDR2 sequences are MDHEN and SYDVKM. V dropped 5 bases and J dropped 4; count of bases not matched to a gene: 8. The CDR3 sequence is 15 residues long.